The TCR beta chain under discussion was sequenced for a study of spatial heterogeneity in lung cancer. The V end was cut by 0 bases, the J end by 4 bases, with 6 bases between. The CDR3 is 13 amino acids. Germline values: CDR1 SGHRS, CDR2 YFSETQ. TCRdb independently ran MiXCR on the 5' RACE reads; one entry per CDR3 protein. Here the sample spans 15,000 or so distinct CDR3 sequences, approximately 19% being singletons. As for time point: blood at routine non-recurrence follow-up after resection. Unsorted whole RNA of tumor, nontumor lung or frozen PBMC was sequenced. The clonotype comes from a male donor with early-stage non-small cell lung cancer. J is TRBJ2-3 and V is TRBV5-1; no clear D gene. The specimen was PBMCs, collected at follow-up. This CDR3 reads CASSLVQPDTQYF. The CDR3 coding sequence is TGCGCCAGCAGCTTGGTACAGCCAGATACGCAGTATTTT.